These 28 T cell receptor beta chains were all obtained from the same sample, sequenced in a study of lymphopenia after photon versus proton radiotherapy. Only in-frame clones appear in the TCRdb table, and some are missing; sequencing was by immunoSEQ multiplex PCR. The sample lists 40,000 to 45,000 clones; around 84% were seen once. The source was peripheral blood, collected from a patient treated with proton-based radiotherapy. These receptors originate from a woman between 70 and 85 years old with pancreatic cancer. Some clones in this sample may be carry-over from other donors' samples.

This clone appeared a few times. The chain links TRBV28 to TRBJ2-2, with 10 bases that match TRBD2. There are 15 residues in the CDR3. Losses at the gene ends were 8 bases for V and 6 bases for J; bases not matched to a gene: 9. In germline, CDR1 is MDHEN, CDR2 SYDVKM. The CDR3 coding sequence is TGTGCCAGCCGACACAGGCTAGCGGGAGCCGGGGAGCTGTTTTTT. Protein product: CASRHRLAGAGELFF.

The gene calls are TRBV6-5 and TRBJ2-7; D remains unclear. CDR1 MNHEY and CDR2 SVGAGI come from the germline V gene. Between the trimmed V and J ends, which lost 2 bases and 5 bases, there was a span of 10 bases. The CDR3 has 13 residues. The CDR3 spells CASSYLSRDEQYF. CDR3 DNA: TGTGCCAGCAGTTACCTCTCTAGAGACGAGCAGTACTTC.

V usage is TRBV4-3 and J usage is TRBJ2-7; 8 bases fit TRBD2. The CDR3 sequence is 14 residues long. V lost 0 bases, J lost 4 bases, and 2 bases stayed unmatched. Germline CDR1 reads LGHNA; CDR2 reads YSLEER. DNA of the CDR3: TGCGCCAGCAGCCAAGACGCTAGCGGGTACGAGCAGTACTTC. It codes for CASSQDASGYEQYF.

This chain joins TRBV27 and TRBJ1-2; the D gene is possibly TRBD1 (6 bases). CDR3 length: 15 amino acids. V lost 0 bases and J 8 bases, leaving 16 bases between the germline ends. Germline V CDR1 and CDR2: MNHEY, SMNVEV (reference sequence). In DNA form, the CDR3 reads TGTGCCAGCAGTTTATCCGGGGGCGCGACCTCAGGCTACACCTTC. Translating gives CASSLSGGATSGYTF.

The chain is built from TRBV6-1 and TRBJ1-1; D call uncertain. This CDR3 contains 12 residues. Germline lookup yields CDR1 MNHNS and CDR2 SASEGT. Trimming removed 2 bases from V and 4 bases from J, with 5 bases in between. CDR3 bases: TGTGCCAGCAGTGAATTGGGCACTGAAGCTTTCTTT. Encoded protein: CASSELGTEAFF.

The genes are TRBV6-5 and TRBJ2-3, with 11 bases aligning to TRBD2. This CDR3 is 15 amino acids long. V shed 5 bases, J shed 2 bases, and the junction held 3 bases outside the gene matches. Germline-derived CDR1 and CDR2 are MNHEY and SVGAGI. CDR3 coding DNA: TGTGCCAGCAGTCGACTAGCGGGATACACAGATACGCAGTATTTT. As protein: CASSRLAGYTDTQYF.

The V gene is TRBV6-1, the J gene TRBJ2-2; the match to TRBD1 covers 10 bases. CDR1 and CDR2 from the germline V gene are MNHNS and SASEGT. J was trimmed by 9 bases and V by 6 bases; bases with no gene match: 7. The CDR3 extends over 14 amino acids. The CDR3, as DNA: TGTGCCAGCAGGGGGACAGGGGAAAGAAGGGAGCTGTTTTTT. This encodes CASRGTGERRELFF.

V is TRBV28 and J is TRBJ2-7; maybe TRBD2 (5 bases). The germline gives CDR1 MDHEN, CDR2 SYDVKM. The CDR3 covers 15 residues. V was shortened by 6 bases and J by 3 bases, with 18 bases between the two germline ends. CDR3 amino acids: CASRVAGGSRYEQYF. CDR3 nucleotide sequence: TGTGCCAGCAGGGTAGCTGGCGGGTCCCGCTACGAGCAGTACTTC.

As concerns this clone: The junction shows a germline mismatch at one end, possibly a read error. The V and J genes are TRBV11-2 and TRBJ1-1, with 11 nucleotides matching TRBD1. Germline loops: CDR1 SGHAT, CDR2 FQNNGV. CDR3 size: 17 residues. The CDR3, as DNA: TGTGCCAGCAGCTTAAGACGGACAGGGGGCGATGGCACTGAAGCTCTCTTT. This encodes CASSLRRTGGDGTEALF.

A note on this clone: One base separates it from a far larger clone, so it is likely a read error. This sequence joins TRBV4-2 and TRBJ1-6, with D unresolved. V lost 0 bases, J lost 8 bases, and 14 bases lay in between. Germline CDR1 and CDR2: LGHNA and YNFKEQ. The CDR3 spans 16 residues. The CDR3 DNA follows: TGTGCCAGCAGCCAAGATGGAGGGTTTGGGGATTCACCCCTCCACTTT. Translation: CASSQDGGFGDSPLHF.

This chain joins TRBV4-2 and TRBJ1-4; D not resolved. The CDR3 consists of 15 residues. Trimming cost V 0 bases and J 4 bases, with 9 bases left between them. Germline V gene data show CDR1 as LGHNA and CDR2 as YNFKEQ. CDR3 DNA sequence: TGTGCCAGCAGCCAAGAGACGGGGATTAATGAAAAACTGTTTTTT. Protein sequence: CASSQETGINEKLFF.

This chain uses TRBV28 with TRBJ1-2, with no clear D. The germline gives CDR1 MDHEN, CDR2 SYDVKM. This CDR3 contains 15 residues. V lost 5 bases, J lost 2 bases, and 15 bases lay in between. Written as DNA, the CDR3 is TGTGCCAGCAGTCCACCAGAAGGGTCAAACTATGGCTACACCTTC. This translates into CASSPPEGSNYGYTF.

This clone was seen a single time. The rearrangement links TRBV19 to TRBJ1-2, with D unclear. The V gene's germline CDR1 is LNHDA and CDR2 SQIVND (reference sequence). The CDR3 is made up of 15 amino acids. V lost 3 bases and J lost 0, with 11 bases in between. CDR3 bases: TGTGCCAGTAGTATCTCCGGCGGCTCTAACTATGGCTACACCTTC. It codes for CASSISGGSNYGYTF.

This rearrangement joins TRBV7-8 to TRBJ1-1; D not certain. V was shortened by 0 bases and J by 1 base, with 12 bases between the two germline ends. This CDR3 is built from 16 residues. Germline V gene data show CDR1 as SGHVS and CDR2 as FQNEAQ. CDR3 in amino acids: CASSLAPGTRNTEAFF. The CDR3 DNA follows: TGTGCCAGCAGCTTAGCCCCAGGAACACGGAACACTGAAGCTTTCTTT. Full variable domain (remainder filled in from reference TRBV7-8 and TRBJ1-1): GAGVSQSPRYKVAKRGQDVALRCDPISGHVSLFWYQQALGQGPEFLTYFQNEAQLDKSGLPSDRFFAERPEGSVSTLKIQRTQQEDSAVYLCASSLAPGTRNTEAFFGQGTRLTVV.

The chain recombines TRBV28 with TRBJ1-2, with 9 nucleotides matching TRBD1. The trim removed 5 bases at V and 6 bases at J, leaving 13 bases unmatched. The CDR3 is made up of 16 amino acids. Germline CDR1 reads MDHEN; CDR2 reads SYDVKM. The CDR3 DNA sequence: TGTGCCAGCAGTCTCCGGGACAGGGCAGATGGGAATGGCTACACCTTC. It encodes CASSLRDRADGNGYTF.

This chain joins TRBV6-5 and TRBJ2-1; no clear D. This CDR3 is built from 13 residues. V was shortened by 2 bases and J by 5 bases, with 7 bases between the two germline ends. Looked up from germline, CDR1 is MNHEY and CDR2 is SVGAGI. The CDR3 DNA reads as TGTGCCAGCAGTTACGAAGTGGACAATGAGCAGTTCTTC. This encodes CASSYEVDNEQFF.

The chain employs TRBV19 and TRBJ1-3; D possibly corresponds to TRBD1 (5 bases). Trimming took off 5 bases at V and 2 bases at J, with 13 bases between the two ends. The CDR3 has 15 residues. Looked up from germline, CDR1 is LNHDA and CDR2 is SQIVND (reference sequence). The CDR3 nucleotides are TGTGCCAGTAGTCCGGGGCCAACCCCTGGAAACACCATATATTTT. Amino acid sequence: CASSPGPTPGNTIYF.

The CDR3, as DNA: TGCAGCGTCAGGACAGGCCCCCTCCAAGAGACCCAGTACTTC. This encodes CSVRTGPLQETQYF. The rearrangement uses TRBV29-1 and TRBJ2-5; 7 bases fit TRBD1. Germline V CDR1 and CDR2: SQVTM, ANQGSEA. This CDR3 is 14 amino acids long. J gave up 1 base and V 6 bases, and 8 bases lay outside the gene matches.

The chain's CDR3 is CASPRGNEQFF. The CDR3 coding sequence is TGTGCCAGCCCCCGGGGCAATGAGCAGTTCTTC. This chain connects TRBV28 to TRBJ2-1; D is perhaps TRBD2 (5 bases). The CDR3 length is 11 residues. Looked up from germline, CDR1 is MDHEN and CDR2 is SYDVKM. Between the trimmed V and J ends, which lost 8 bases and 6 bases, there was a span of 8 bases.

The CDR3 DNA reads as TGTGCCAGCAGCTTAGGGGCGGGCGCAGATACGCAGTATTTT. It specifies CASSLGAGADTQYF. The V call is TRBV11-2, the J call TRBJ2-3; TRBD2 is a possible D gene (5 bases). V lost 1 base to trimming and J lost 4 bases, with 9 bases between them. Per germline, CDR1 SGHAT and CDR2 FQNNGV. This CDR3 has 14 residues.

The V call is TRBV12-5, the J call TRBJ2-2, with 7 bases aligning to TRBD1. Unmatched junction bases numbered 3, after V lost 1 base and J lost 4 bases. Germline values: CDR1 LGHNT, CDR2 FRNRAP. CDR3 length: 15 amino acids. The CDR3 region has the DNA TGTGCTAGTGGTTTGGGAAACAGGGGCACCGGGGAGCTGTTTTTT. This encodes CASGLGNRGTGELFF.

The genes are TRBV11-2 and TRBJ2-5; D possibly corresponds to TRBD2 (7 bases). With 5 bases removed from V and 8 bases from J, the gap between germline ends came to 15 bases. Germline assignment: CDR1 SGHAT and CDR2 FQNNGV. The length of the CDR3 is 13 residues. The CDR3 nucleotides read TGTGCCAGCAGCGAGGGGGGGAGATCTACCCAGTACTTC. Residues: CASSEGGRSTQYF.

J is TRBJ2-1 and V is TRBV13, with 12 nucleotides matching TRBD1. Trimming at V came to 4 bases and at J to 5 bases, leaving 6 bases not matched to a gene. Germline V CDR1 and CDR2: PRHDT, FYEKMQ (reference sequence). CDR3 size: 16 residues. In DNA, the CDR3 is TGTGCCAGCAGCTCGGGACAGGGGGCGATTAACAATGAGCAGTTCTTC. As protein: CASSSGQGAINNEQFF.

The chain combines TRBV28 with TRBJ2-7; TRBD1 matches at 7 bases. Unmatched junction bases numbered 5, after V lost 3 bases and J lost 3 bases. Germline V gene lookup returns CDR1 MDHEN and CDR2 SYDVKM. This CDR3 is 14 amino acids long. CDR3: CASSFDRALYEQYF. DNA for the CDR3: TGTGCCAGCAGTTTCGACAGGGCACTCTACGAGCAGTACTTC.

CDR3 protein: CASSQDRGGLGSPLHF. The CDR3 region has the DNA TGCGCCAGCAGCCAAGATCGTGGGGGGCTGGGGTCACCCCTCCACTTT. This sequence joins TRBV4-3 and TRBJ1-6, with D possibly matching TRBD1 (6 bases). V was pared by 0 bases and J by 10 bases, with 16 bases between. This CDR3 spans 16 amino acids. CDR1 is LGHNA and CDR2 is YSLEER in the germline V gene.

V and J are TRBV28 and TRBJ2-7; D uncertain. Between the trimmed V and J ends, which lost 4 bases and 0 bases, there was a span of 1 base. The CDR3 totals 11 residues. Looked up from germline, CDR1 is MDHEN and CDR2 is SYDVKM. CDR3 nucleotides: TGTGCCAGCAGTTACTCCTACGAGCAGTACTTC. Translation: CASSYSYEQYF.

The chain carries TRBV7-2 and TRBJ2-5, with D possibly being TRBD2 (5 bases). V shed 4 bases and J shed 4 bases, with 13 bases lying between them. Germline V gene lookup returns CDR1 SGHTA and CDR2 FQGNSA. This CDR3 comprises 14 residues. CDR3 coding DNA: TGTGCCAGCAGCTCTCTAGCATCGGGAGAGACCCAGTACTTC. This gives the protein CASSSLASGETQYF.

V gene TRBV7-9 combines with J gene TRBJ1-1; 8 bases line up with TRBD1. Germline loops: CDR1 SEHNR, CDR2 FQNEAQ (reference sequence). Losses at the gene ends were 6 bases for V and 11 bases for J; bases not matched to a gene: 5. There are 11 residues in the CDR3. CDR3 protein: CASSSQGAAFF. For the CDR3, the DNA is TGTGCCAGCAGTTCCCAGGGGGCGGCTTTCTTT.